This T cell receptor beta chain was captured by sequencing in a study of early T cells in non-severe SARS-CoV-2 infection. Study background: The chains were unpaired, and the sequenced material was bulk RNA from unsorted whole blood. Study results and limitations: Matches to VDJdb favored anti-spike CD8 responses and missed private and CD4 specificities.

Separate cDNA molecules each had unique molecular identifiers attached to them. TCRdb itself ran the 5' RACE reads through MiXCR, one entry per CDR3 protein. The table records about 80,000 distinct CDR3 sequences, around 10% of them present only once. In the case of this clonotype: Its antigen is still unknown.

The CDR3 is made up of 11 amino acids. V shed 7 bases, J shed 5 bases, and the junction held 2 bases outside the gene matches. The germline CDR1 and CDR2 sequences are SQVTM and ANQGSEA. The chain carries TRBV29-1 and TRBJ1-1; the match to TRBD1 covers 9 bases. The TCR comes from an adult who was a healthcare worker with PCR-confirmed SARS-CoV-2 infection or an uninfected control (not recorded which). The specimen was whole blood. CDR3 residues: CSADRGTEAFF. DNA of the CDR3: TGCAGCGCTGACAGGGGGACTGAAGCTTTCTTT.